The clone carrying this T cell receptor beta chain was observed a handful of times. No antigen is known for it. The CDR3 contains 14 residues. CDR1 SQVTM and CDR2 ANQGSEA come from the germline V gene. Trimming at V came to 7 bases and at J to 4 bases, leaving 8 bases not matched to a gene. 5'RACE, which relied on constant-segment primers, yielded TCR alpha and TCR beta cDNA libraries carrying sample barcodes and UMIs. In TCRdb, the 5' RACE reads were re-called with MiXCR into one record per CDR3 protein. In the table there are about 350,000 distinct CDR3 sequences, approximately 13% of which are singletons. The data originate from a study of T-cell memory formation after mild COVID-19. For the study at large: Among the donors, TCR clusters were largely specific to each donor. General study findings and limits: Pre-infection memory held some responding clones, suggesting pre-existing cross-reactive T cells responded. From day 15 to 85, contracting clones were balanced between CD4 and CD8, whereas later expanders leaned toward CD4+.

The chain links TRBV29-1 to TRBJ2-5, with 11 bases fitting TRBD1. This TCR was sampled from a man between 18 and 29 years old who had mild COVID-19 (a few samples of this study predate the infection). Cell type and time point are not known. The sequenced sample consisted of PBMCs or a T cell subset sorted from them (not recorded which). CDR3 sequence reads: CSGARTGGRETQYF. The CDR3 region has the DNA TGCAGCGGGGCAAGGACAGGGGGCCGAGAGACCCAGTACTTC. Full variable domain (rest looked up from reference TRBV29-1 and TRBJ2-5): SAVISQKPSRDICQRGTSLTIQCQVDSQVTMMFWYRQQPGQSLTLIATANQGSEATYESGFVIDKFPISRPNLTFSTLTVSNMSPEDSSIYLCSGARTGGRETQYFGPGTRLLVL.